This T cell receptor (beta chain) was identified in a study of shared clonotypes between healthy human individuals. Background on the study: Per donor, CD8 memory used one plate, CD8 naive used two, CD4 memory used three and CD4 naive used three.

This CDR3 has 14 amino acids. Germline lookup yields CDR1 MGHRA and CDR2 YSYEKL. V lost 4 bases, J lost 8 bases, and 10 bases stayed unmatched. The repertoire was sequenced with immunoSEQ multiplex PCR; TCRdb's copy has only in-frame clones and lacks some. The table includes 850,000 to 1,200,000 clones, 65% to 80% detected once. This sequence was found in a man younger than 35 in good health. The chain combines TRBV4-1 with TRBJ1-2; TRBD1 matches 7 bases. The sequenced sample was memory CD4+ T cells sorted from blood. Subset in this sample: CD45RA-negative fraction. For the CDR3, the DNA is TGCGCCAGCAGCCGACCTAGTACAGGGGACGGCTACACCTTC. This sequence encodes CASSRPSTGDGYTF.